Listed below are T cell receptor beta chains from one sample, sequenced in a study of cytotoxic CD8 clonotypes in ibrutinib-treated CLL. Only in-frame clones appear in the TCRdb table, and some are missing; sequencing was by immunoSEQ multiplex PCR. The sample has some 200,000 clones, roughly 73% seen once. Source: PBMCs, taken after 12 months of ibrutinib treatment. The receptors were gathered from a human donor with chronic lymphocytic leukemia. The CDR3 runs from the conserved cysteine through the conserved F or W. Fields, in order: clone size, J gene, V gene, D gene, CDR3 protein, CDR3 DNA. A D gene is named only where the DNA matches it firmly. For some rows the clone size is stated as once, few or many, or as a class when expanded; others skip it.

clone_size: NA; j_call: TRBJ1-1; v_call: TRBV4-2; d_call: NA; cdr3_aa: CASSQDIGSTEAFF; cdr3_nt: TGTGCCAGCAGCCAAGATATTGGCAGCACTGAAGCTTTCTTT
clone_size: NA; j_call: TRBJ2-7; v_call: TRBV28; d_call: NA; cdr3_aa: CASTLRGSLSYEQYF; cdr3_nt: TGTGCCAGCACCCTCCGGGGTTCTCTCTCCTACGAGCAGTACTTC
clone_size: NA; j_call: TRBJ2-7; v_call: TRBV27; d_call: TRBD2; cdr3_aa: CASSLLAGGPLEQYF; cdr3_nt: TGTGCCAGCAGTTTACTAGCGGGAGGGCCGCTCGAGCAGTACTTC
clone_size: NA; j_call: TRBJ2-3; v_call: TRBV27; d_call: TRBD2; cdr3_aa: CASFPLAGRLYTQYF; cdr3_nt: TGTGCCAGCTTCCCTCTAGCGGGAAGGCTCTATACGCAGTATTTT
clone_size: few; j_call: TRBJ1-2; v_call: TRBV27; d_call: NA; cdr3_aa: CASSWSGGNYGYTF; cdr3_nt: TGTGCCAGCAGTTGGTCCGGGGGGAACTATGGCTACACCTTC
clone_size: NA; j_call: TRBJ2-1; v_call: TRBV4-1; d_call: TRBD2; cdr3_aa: CASSQQSGRSDNEQFF; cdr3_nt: TGCGCCAGCAGCCAGCAGAGCGGGAGGTCCGACAATGAGCAGTTCTTC
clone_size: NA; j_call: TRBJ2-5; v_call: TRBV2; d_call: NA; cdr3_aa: CASSGWETQYF; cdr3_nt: TGTGCCAGCTCGGGCTGGGAGACCCAGTACTTC
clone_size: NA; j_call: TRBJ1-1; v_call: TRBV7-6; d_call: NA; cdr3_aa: CASSPSSGADTEAFF; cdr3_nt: TGTGCCAGCAGCCCCTCGTCAGGGGCGGACACTGAAGCTTTCTTT
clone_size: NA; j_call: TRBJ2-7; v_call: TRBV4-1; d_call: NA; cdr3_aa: CASSQDRSRGYEQYF; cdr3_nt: TGCGCCAGCAGCCAAGATCGGAGTCGTGGGTACGAGCAGTACTTC
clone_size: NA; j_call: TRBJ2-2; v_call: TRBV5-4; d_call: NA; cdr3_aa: CASSPTLPATNTGELFF; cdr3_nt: TGTGCCAGCAGCCCCACTCTCCCGGCTACGAACACCGGGGAGCTGTTTTTT
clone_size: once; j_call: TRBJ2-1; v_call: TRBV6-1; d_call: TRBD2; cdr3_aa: CASLSGSSSPEQFF; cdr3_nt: TGTGCCAGTTTAAGCGGGAGCAGCTCCCCCGAGCAGTTCTTC
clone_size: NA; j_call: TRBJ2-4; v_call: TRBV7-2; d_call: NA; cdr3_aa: CASSLAKNIQYF; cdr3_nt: TGTGCCAGCAGCTTAGCCAAAAACATTCAGTACTTC
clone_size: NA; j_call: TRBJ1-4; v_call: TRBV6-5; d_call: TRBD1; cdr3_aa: CASSRDRGREKLFF; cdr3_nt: TGTGCCAGCAGCCGGGACAGGGGTCGGGAAAAACTGTTTTTT
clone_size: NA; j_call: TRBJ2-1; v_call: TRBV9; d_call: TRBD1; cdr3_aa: CASSTKKGAYYNEQFF; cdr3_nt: TGTGCCAGCAGCACCAAAAAGGGGGCCTACTACAATGAGCAGTTCTTC
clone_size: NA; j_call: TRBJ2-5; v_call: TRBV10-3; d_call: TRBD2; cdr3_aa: CAISGRGEETQYF; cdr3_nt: TGTGCCATCAGTGGGCGGGGGGAAGAGACCCAGTACTTC
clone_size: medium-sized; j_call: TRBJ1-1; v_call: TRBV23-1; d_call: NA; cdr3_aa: CASSQSLREGLNTEAFF; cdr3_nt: TGCGCCAGCAGTCAATCCTTGAGGGAGGGGCTGAACACTGAAGCTTTCTTT
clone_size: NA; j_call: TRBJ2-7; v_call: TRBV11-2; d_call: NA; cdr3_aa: CASTPTPSLALAYEQYF; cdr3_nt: TGTGCCAGCACCCCGACCCCCTCCCTAGCGCTAGCCTACGAGCAGTACTTC
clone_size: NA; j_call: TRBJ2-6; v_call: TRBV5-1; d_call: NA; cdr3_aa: CASRVSISGANVLTF; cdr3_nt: TGCGCCAGCAGGGTTTCTATCTCTGGGGCCAACGTCCTGACTTTC
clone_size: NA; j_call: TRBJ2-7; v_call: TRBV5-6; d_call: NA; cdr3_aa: CASSFGYEQYF; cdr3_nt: TGTGCCAGCAGTTTTGGCTACGAGCAGTACTTC
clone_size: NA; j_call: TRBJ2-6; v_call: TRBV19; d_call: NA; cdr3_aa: CASSIAISGANVLTF; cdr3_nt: TGTGCCAGTAGTATAGCGATCTCTGGGGCCAACGTCCTGACTTTC
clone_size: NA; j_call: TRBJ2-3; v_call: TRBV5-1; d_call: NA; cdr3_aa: CATKLTGITDTQYF; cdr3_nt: TGCGCCACCAAACTAACAGGGATCACAGATACGCAGTATTTT
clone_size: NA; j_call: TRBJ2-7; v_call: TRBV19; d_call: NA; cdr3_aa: CASSISTGSYEQYF; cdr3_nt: TGTGCCAGTAGTATCTCGACGGGATCCTACGAGCAGTACTTC
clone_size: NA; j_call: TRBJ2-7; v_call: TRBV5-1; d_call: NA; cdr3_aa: CASSLAGQTYEQYF; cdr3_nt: TGCGCCAGCAGCTTGGCCGGTCAGACCTACGAGCAGTACTTC
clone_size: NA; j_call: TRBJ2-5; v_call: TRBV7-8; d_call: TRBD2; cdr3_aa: CASSLVAGVPDKETQYF; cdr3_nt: TGTGCCAGCAGCTTAGTCGCGGGGGTCCCTGATAAAGAGACCCAGTACTTC
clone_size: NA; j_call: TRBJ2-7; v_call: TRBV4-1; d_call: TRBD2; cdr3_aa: CASSQAGGPVHEQYF; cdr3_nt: TGCGCCAGCAGCCAAGCGGGGGGTCCCGTCCACGAGCAGTACTTC
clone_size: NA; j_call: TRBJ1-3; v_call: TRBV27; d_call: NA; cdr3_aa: CASSYSQGTVGNTIYF; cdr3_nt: TGTGCCAGCAGTTACTCACAGGGAACGGTGGGAAACACCATATATTTT
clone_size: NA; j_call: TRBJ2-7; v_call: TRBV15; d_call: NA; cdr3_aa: CATSRDRAPPNEQYF; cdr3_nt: TGTGCCACCAGCAGAGATAGGGCCCCTCCCAACGAGCAGTACTTC
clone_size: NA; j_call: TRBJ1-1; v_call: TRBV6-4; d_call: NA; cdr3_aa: CASRHSENTEAFF; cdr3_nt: TGTGCCAGCAGGCACTCCGAGAACACTGAAGCTTTCTTT
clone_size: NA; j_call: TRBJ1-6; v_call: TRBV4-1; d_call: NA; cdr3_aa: CASSQERGYKSYNSPLHF; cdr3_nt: TGCGCCAGCAGCCAAGAACGCGGCTATAAGTCCTATAATTCACCCCTCCACTTT
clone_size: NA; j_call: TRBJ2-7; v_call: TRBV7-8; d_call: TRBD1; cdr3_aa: CASSGQGVTNEQYF; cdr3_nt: TGTGCCAGCAGCGGACAGGGGGTTACCAACGAGCAGTACTTC
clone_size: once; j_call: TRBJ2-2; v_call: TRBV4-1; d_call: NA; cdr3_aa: CASSQESVRLTTGELFF; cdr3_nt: TGCGCCAGCAGCCAAGAATCGGTGAGACTAACAACCGGGGAGCTGTTTTTT
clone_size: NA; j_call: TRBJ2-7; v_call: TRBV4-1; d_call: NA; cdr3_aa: CASSQLSGATYEQYF; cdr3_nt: TGCGCCAGCAGCCAATTGTCGGGGGCTACCTACGAGCAGTACTTC
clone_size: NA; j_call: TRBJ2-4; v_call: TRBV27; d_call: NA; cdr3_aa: CASSGPDGILAKNIQYF; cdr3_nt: TGTGCCAGCAGTGGGCCGGACGGTATCCTAGCCAAAAACATTCAGTACTTC
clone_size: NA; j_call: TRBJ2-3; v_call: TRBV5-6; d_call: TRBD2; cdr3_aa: CASSLYWRGGRDTDTQYF; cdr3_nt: TGTGCCAGCAGCTTATATTGGCGGGGGGGCCGGGACACAGATACGCAGTATTTT
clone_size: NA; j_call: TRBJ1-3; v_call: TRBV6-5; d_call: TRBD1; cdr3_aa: CASSYGTGAGNTIYF; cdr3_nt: TGTGCCAGCAGTTACGGGACAGGGGCGGGAAACACCATATATTTT
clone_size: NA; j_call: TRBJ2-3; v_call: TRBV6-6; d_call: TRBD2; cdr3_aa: CASSYSWGGTDTQYF; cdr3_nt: TGTGCCAGCAGTTACTCATGGGGGGGGACAGATACGCAGTATTTT
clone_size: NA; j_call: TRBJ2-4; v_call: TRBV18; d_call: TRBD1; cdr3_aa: CASSPGQGTNIQYF; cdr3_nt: TGTGCCAGCTCACCTGGACAGGGGACCAACATTCAGTACTTC
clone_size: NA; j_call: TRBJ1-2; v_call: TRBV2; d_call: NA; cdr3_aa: CASSPQEDYGYTF; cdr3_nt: TGTGCCAGCAGTCCACAGGAGGACTATGGCTACACCTTC
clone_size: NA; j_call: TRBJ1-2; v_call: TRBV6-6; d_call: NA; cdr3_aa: CASSSDRGGGYTF; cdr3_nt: TGTGCCAGCAGTTCCGACCGAGGTGGAGGCTACACCTTC
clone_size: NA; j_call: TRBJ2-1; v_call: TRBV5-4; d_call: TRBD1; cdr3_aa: CASSSGQSSYNEQFF; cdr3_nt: TGTGCCAGCAGCTCGGGACAGAGCTCCTACAATGAGCAGTTCTTC
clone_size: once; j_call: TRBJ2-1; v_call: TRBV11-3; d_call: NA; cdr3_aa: CASSLGRSNEQFF; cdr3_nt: TGTGCCAGCAGCTTAGGACGGTCTAATGAGCAGTTCTTC
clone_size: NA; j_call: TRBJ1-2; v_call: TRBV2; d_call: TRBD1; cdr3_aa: CASSDLVGGDGYTF; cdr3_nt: TGTGCCAGCAGTGATTTAGTAGGGGGCGATGGCTACACCTTC
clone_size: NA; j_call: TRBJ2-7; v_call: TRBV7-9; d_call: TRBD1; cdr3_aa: CASSGRDRFYEQYF; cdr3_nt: TGTGCCAGCAGCGGCCGGGACAGATTCTACGAGCAGTACTTC
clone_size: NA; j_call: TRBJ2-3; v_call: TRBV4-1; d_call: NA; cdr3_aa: CASSQRWLDTQYF; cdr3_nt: TGCGCCAGCAGCCAACGATGGCTCGATACGCAGTATTTT
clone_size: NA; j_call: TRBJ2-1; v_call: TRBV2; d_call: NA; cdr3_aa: CASTQGVYEQFF; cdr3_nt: TGTGCCAGCACCCAAGGGGTATATGAGCAGTTCTTC
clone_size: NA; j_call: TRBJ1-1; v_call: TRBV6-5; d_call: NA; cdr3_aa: CASTKGDRKNTEAFF; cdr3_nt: TGTGCCAGCACTAAAGGTGACAGGAAGAACACTGAAGCTTTCTTT
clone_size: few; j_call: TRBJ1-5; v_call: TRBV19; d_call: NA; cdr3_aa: CASSIYYNQPQHF; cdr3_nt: TGTGCCAGTAGTATATATTACAATCAGCCCCAGCATTTT
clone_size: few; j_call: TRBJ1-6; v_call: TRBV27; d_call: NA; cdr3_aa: CASSTAGDSPLHF; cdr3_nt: TGTGCCAGCAGTACCGCAGGCGATTCACCCCTCCACTTT
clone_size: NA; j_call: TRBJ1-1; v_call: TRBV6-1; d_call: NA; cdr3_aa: CASSVGTQHLNTEAFF; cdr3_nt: TGTGCCAGCAGTGTGGGGACACAACACTTGAACACTGAAGCTTTCTTT
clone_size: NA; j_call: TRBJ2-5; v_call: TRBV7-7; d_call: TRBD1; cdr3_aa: CASSLKLGQQETQYF; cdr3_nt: TGTGCTAGCAGCTTAAAGTTGGGACAGCAAGAGACCCAGTACTTC
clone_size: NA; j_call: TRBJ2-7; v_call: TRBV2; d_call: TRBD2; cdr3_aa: CASSPTSGRKEQYF; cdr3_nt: TGTGCCAGCAGCCCGACTAGCGGGAGGAAAGAGCAGTACTTC
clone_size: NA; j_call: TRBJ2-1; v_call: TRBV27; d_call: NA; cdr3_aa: CASSNQAVYNEQFF; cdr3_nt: TGTGCCAGCAGTAATCAGGCCGTATACAATGAGCAGTTCTTC
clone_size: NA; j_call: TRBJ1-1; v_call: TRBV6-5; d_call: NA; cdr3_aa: CASSYSWGADTEAFF; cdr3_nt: TGTGCCAGCAGTTACTCGTGGGGGGCGGACACTGAAGCTTTCTTT